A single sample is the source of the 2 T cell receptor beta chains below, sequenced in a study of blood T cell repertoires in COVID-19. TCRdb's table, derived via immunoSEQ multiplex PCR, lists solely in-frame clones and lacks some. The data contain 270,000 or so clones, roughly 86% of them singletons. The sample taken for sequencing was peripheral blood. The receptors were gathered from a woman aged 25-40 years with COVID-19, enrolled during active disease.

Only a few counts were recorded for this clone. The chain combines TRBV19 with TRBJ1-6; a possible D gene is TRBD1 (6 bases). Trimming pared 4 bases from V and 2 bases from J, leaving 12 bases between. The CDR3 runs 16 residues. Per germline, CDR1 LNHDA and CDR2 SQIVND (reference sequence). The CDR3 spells CASSRRRQAYNSPLHF. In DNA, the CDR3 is TGTGCCAGTAGTAGGCGAAGACAGGCCTATAATTCACCCCTCCACTTT.

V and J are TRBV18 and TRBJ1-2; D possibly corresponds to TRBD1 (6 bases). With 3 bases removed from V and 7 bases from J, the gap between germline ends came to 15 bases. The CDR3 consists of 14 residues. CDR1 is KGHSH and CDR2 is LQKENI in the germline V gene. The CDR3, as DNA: TGTGCCAGCTCACCTCAGGTCAGGGGTGTTGGCTACACCTTC. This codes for CASSPQVRGVGYTF.